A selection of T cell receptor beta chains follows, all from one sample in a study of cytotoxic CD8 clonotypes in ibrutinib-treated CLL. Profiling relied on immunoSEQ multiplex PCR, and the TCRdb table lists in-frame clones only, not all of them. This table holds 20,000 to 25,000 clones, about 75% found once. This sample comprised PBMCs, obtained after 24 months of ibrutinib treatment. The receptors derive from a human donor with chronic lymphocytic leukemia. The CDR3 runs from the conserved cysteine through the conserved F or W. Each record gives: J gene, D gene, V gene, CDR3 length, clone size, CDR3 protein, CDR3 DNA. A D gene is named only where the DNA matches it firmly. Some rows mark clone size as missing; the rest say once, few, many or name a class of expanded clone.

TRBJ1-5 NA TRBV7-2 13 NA CASSFGLYQPQHF TGTGCCAGCAGCTTCGGGTTATATCAGCCCCAGCATTTT
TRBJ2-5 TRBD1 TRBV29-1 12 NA CSVRDSEKTQYF TGCAGCGTCCGGGACAGTGAGAAGACCCAGTACTTC
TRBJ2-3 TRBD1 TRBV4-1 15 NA CASSQETGLVDTQYF TGCGCCAGCAGCCAAGAGACAGGGTTAGTGGATACGCAGTATTTT
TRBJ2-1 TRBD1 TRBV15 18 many CATSRGGLGGQGLGEQFF TGTGCCACCAGCAGAGGGGGTCTTGGTGGACAGGGGCTTGGAGAGCAGTTCTTC
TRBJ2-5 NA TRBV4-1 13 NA CASSQGSEKTQYF TGCGCCAGCAGCCAGGGTAGCGAAAAGACCCAGTACTTC
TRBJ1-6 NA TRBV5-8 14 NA CASSFWDPSSPLHF TGTGCCAGCAGCTTTTGGGACCCATCTTCACCCCTCCACTTT
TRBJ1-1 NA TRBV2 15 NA CASSTQPAVAAEAFF TGTGCCAGCAGTACCCAACCGGCCGTTGCGGCTGAAGCTTTCTTT
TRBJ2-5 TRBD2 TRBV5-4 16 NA CASSFERGATEETQYF TGTGCCAGCAGCTTCGAGCGGGGGGCCACGGAGGAGACCCAGTACTTC
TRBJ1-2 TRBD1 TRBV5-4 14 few CASSPSRGSYGYTF TGTGCCAGCAGCCCGTCCAGGGGGAGCTATGGCTACACCTTC
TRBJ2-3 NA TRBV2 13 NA CASSRETTDTQYF TGTGCCAGCAGCCGGGAAACCACAGATACGCAGTATTTT
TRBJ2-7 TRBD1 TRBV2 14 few CASLRDRVRYEQYF TGTGCCAGCCTTCGGGACAGGGTGAGGTACGAGCAGTACTTC
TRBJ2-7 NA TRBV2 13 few CASSGVGTYEQYF TGTGCCAGCAGTGGGGTGGGAACCTACGAGCAGTACTTC
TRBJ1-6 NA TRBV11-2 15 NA CASSLDPSQNSPLHF TGTGCCAGCAGCTTAGACCCCTCACAGAATTCACCCCTCCACTTT
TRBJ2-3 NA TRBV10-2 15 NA CASKGGTQSTDTQYF TGCGCCAGCAAAGGCGGGACACAAAGCACAGATACGCAGTATTTT
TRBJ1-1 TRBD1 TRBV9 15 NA CASSTPDRGPLEAFF TGTGCCAGCAGCACCCCGGACAGGGGGCCTTTAGAAGCTTTCTTT
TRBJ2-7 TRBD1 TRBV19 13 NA CASTWTGKNEQYF TGTGCCAGTACCTGGACAGGGAAAAACGAGCAGTACTTC